The rows below give T cell receptor beta chains drawn from one sample of a study of breast tumors, draining lymph nodes, adjacent tissues. Each CDR3 protein is one row after TCRdb ran MiXCR on the multiplex PCR reads. The sample records some 170,000 distinct CDR3 sequences, roughly a third being singletons. The sequencing input was axillary lymph node tissue. The source of these receptors is a female donor with breast cancer. Some clones in this sample may be carry-over from other donors' samples. Each CDR3 is given with its conserved first and last residue. Fields, in order: V gene, clone size, D gene, J gene, CDR3 protein, CDR3 DNA. The D gene is left open where the match is weak. Expanded clones get a size class; other rows say once, few or many, or leave the size out.

>TRBV24-1|many|-|TRBJ2-5
CATSTRAGWEETQYF
TGTGCCACCAGTACCAGGGCCGGTTGGGAAGAGACCCAGTACTTC
>TRBV6-6|many|-|TRBJ1-5
CASRKGGANNQPQHF
TGTGCCAGCAGAAAGGGGGGGGCGAACAATCAGCCCCAGCATTTT
>TRBV14|once|-|TRBJ2-5
CASSQDLARWGETQYF
TGTGCCAGCAGCCAAGATCTAGCGCGGTGGGGAGAGACCCAGTACTTC
>TRBV6-2/TRBV6-3|-|TRBD2|TRBJ2-4
CASSRRTSGSENIQYF
TGTGCCAGCAGTCGACGGACTAGCGGGAGTGAAAACATTCAGTACTTC
>TRBV20-1|-|-|TRBJ2-3
CSASSRAGSYNEQYF
TGCAGTGCTAGCAGCCGGGCCGGGTCCTACAATGAGCAGTATTTT
>TRBV20-1|many|TRBD2|TRBJ2-7
CSARFSAGGHSYEQYF
TGCAGTGCTAGATTTTCCGCGGGGGGGCACTCCTACGAGCAGTACTTC
>TRBV20-1|-|-|TRBJ1-4
CSARYPSGEKLFF
TGCAGTGCTAGGTATCCTAGCGGAGAAAAACTGTTTTTT
>TRBV7-9|many|TRBD2|TRBJ2-1
CASPGVSGSNEQFF
TGTGCCAGCCCCGGGGTTAGCGGGAGTAATGAGCAGTTCTTC
>TRBV5-4|few|-|TRBJ1-1
CASSRNKEAFF
TGTGCCAGCAGCCGGAACAAGGAAGCTTTCTTT
>TRBV9|-|TRBD2|TRBJ2-1
CASSQAAGVYSEQFF
TGTGCCAGCAGCCAAGCAGCGGGAGTATACAGTGAGCAGTTCTTC
>TRBV11-2|-|-|TRBJ2-3
CASTGAGDTQYF
TGTGCCAGCACCGGAGCCGGAGATACGCAGTATTTT
>TRBV2|-|-|TRBJ2-7
CATSDFGGRGLSYEQYF
TGCGCCACCAGTGATTTTGGGGGGAGGGGGCTCTCCTACGAGCAGTACTTC
>TRBV14|many|-|TRBJ2-4
CASSQQGSDIQYF
TGTGCCAGCAGCCAACAGGGGAGTGACATTCAGTACTTC
>TRBV4-1|many|-|TRBJ2-5
CASSQEIQGSKTQYF
TGCGCCAGCAGCCAAGAGATACAGGGCTCGAAGACCCAGTACTTC
>TRBV7-3|many|TRBD2|TRBJ2-5
CASSSGAGGWETQYF
TGTGCCAGCAGCTCCGGGGCGGGGGGGTGGGAGACCCAGTACTTC
>TRBV9|once|-|TRBJ2-1
CASSSDSTQFF
TGTGCCAGCAGCTCCGACAGTACGCAGTTCTTC
>TRBV30|-|-|TRBJ1-1
CAWSVLNTEAFF
TGTGCCTGGAGTGTACTAAATACTGAAGCTTTCTTT
>TRBV11-2|many|TRBD2|TRBJ2-3
CASSFPSTSGDTDTQYF
TGTGCCAGCAGCTTTCCGTCGACTAGCGGGGACACAGATACGCAGTATTTT
>TRBV20-1|many|-|TRBJ2-5
CSANQGGAETQYF
TGCAGTGCTAACCAGGGGGGTGCCGAGACCCAGTACTTC
>TRBV12-3/TRBV12-4|few|TRBD1|TRBJ1-1
CASSPGQMNTEAFF
TGTGCCAGCAGTCCGGGACAGATGAACACTGAAGCTTTCTTT
>TRBV9|many|-|TRBJ2-7
CASSAGADEQYF
TGTGCCAGCAGCGCGGGGGCGGACGAGCAGTACTTC
>TRBV3-1|many|-|TRBJ2-6
CASSWVDSGANVLTF
TGTGCCAGCAGCTGGGTGGACTCTGGGGCCAACGTCCTGACTTTC
>TRBV11-3|-|-|TRBJ2-1
CASSAPPGSNEQFF
TGTGCCAGCAGCGCACCACCGGGCTCCAATGAGCAGTTCTTC
>TRBV11-2|many|TRBD2|TRBJ2-2
CASSSLAGGRSGELFF
TGTGCCAGCAGCTCCCTAGCGGGAGGGCGTTCCGGGGAGCTGTTTTTT
>TRBV20-1|-|-|TRBJ2-7
CGAARDKPYEQYF
TGCGGTGCCGCCCGGGACAAACCCTACGAGCAGTACTTC
>TRBV6-5|many|-|TRBJ2-1
CASRVLASYNEQFF
TGTGCCAGCAGGGTACTAGCCTCCTACAATGAGCAGTTCTTC
>TRBV27|-|-|TRBJ1-4
CASSLSVRGEKLFF
TGTGCCAGCAGTTTATCAGTTCGAGGTGAAAAACTGTTTTTT
>TRBV6-1|many|TRBD2|TRBJ2-1
CASSPLAGANNEQFF
TGTGCCAGCAGCCCACTAGCGGGGGCCAACAATGAGCAGTTCTTC
>TRBV5-4|many|TRBD1|TRBJ1-2
CASSSRGTGANYGYTF
TGTGCCAGCAGCTCGCGAGGGACAGGGGCGAACTATGGCTACACCTTC
>TRBV28|many|-|TRBJ2-2
CASSLGWAGELFF
TGTGCCAGCAGTTTAGGGTGGGCCGGGGAGCTGTTTTTT
>TRBV2|many|-|TRBJ1-3
CASSDDTSSGNTIYF
TGTGCCAGCAGTGATGACACAAGCTCTGGAAACACCATATATTTT
>TRBV19|many|-|TRBJ2-3
CASSIQPSTDTQYF
TGTGCCAGTAGTATCCAACCTAGCACAGATACGCAGTATTTT
>TRBV13|many|-|TRBJ2-1
CASSTRQISYNEQFF
TGTGCCAGCAGCACCCGACAGATAAGCTACAATGAGCAGTTCTTC
>TRBV6-1|-|TRBD1|TRBJ2-7
CASSHRDRVPYEQYF
TGTGCCAGCAGTCACCGGGACAGGGTCCCCTACGAGCAGTACTTC
>TRBV28|-|-|TRBJ1-3
CASTFREGFGNTIYF
TGTGCCAGCACCTTCCGTGAGGGATTTGGAAACACCATATATTTT
>TRBV7-6|many|TRBD2|TRBJ2-1
CASSPGGLAVYNEQFF
TGTGCCAGCAGCCCAGGAGGACTAGCGGTCTACAATGAGCAGTTCTTC
>TRBV2|many|TRBD2|TRBJ2-1
CATTRKTSGSYEQFF
TGTGCCACAACCCGGAAGACTAGCGGGAGCTATGAGCAGTTCTTC
>TRBV24-1|many|TRBD1|TRBJ1-6
CATSESGTGNSPLHF
TGTGCCACCAGTGAATCCGGGACAGGCAATTCACCCCTCCACTTT
>TRBV5-6|many|-|TRBJ1-4
CASSPRRKGEKLFF
TGTGCCAGCAGCCCGAGGAGGAAAGGAGAAAAACTGTTTTTT
>TRBV27|few|TRBD1|TRBJ2-7
CASSLFVQGAYEQYF
TGTGCCAGCAGTTTATTCGTACAGGGGGCTTACGAGCAGTACTTC
>TRBV7-2|many|TRBD1|TRBJ2-1
CASSLYWTGGEDEQFF
TGTGCCAGCAGCTTATACTGGACAGGGGGCGAGGATGAGCAGTTCTTC
>TRBV7-2|-|TRBD2|TRBJ2-5
CASSGSGTTRETRYF
TGTGCCAGCAGCGGATCCGGGACTACCAGAGAGACCCGGTACTTC
>TRBV7-8|many|-|TRBJ2-1
CASSPYPRNEQFF
TGTGCCAGCAGCCCATACCCTCGGAATGAGCAGTTCTTC
>TRBV19|many|-|TRBJ2-2
CASLPGRDTGELFF
TGTGCCAGCCTCCCCGGGCGGGACACCGGGGAGCTGTTTTTT
>TRBV6-4|few|TRBD1|TRBJ1-1
CASSDGRDRGEAFF
TGTGCCAGCAGTGACGGCCGGGACAGAGGTGAAGCTTTCTTT
>TRBV29-1|many|-|TRBJ1-3
CSVDSGNTIYF
TGCAGCGTAGACTCTGGAAACACCATATATTTT
>TRBV20-1|many|TRBD2|TRBJ2-1
CSARDLALSGSKVNEQFF
TGCAGTGCTAGAGATCTTGCCTTGAGCGGGAGTAAGGTGAATGAGCAGTTCTTC
>TRBV7-9|few|-|TRBJ1-1
CASSASPRGWTEAFF
TGTGCCAGCAGCGCCTCCCCTAGGGGCTGGACTGAAGCTTTCTTT
>TRBV18|-|-|TRBJ1-1
CASSPPGIRNTEAFF
TGTGCCAGCTCACCACCGGGGATTCGTAACACTGAAGCTTTCTTT
>TRBV4-1|many|TRBD1|TRBJ2-7
CASSQRQGAPYEQYF
TGCGCCAGCAGCCAACGACAGGGGGCGCCCTACGAGCAGTACTTC
>TRBV11-2|many|-|TRBJ2-2
CASSPPLTGELFF
TGTGCCAGCAGCCCGCCGCTCACCGGGGAGCTGTTTTTT
>TRBV6-1|many|-|TRBJ2-7
CASSEEWGSHSTYEQYF
TGTGCCAGCAGTGAAGAGTGGGGCAGCCATTCCACCTACGAGCAGTACTTC
>TRBV20-1|many|TRBD2|TRBJ2-3
CSARPGGRSDTQYF
TGCAGTGCTAGACCGGGGGGGCGATCAGATACGCAGTATTTT
>TRBV29-1|many|TRBD2|TRBJ2-1
CSAPGLGDNEQFF
TGCAGCGCTCCGGGACTAGGAGACAATGAGCAGTTCTTC
>TRBV12-1|-|-|TRBJ2-3
CASRGTSGGAADTQYF
TGTGCCAGCAGGGGGACTAGCGGGGGGGCCGCAGATACGCAGTATTTT
>TRBV19|many|TRBD2|TRBJ2-5
CASSIVRLAGDQETQYF
TGTGCCAGTAGTATAGTACGCCTAGCGGGGGACCAAGAGACCCAGTACTTC
>TRBV6-1|-|-|TRBJ1-5
CAGRYPGEGREQYFGPGNQPQHF
-
>TRBV5-5|-|TRBD2|TRBJ2-1
CASSYRTSGTNNEQSF
TGTGCCAGCAGTTACAGGACTAGCGGGACTAACAATGAGCAGTCCTTC
>TRBV5-1|many|-|TRBJ1-2
CASSLAADSLYGYTF
TGCGCCAGCAGCTTGGCCGCGGACAGCCTCTATGGCTACACCTTC
>TRBV10-3|many|-|TRBJ2-7
CAISERRTLSSYEQYF
TGTGCCATCAGTGAGAGGAGGACCCTTAGCTCCTACGAGCAGTACTTC